The 8 T cell receptor beta chains listed next were all sequenced from one sample in a study of T-cell memory formation after mild COVID-19 (dated by TCRdb to the early 2020s). To prepare the library, 5' RACE was applied. TCRdb shows the sequencer as Illumina NovaSeq 6000. The public reads were run again by TCRdb, first through fastp at Q25 and then through MiXCR, and only productive beta chains were kept. Rows are combined by CDR3 protein, so each entry shows the most common genes and DNA. This sample comprises about 15,000 distinct CDR3 sequences, under 25% of them detected only once. The ten largest clones capture around 48% of the sample. Sequenced material: PBMCs or a T cell subset sorted from them (not recorded which). These receptors came from an adult woman who had mild COVID-19 (a few samples of this study predate the infection). The sample titles of this study are shuffled in the database, so cell type and time point are left out; the donor was told from shared clones.

Ten or more counts support this clonotype. J is TRBJ2-7 and V is TRBV7-3; tentatively, D is TRBD1 (5 bases). Germline CDR1 SGHTA, CDR2 FQGTGA. The CDR3 is 14 amino acids. V lost 1 base and J 2 bases, leaving 9 bases between the germline ends. CDR3 DNA: TGTGCCAGCAGCTTAAACCCAGGGCCCTACGAGCAGTACTTC. Encoded protein: CASSLNPGPYEQYF.

This chain uses TRBV6-2 or TRBV6-3 with TRBJ2-1; unclear D gene. The V gene lost 0 bases and the J gene lost 6 bases, with 6 bases spanning the gap. CDR3 length: 13 amino acids. CDR1 MNHEY and CDR2 SVGEGT come from the germline V gene. In nucleotides, the CDR3 is TGTGCCAGCAGTTACTCGCGCTTCAATGAGCAGTTCTTC. It specifies CASSYSRFNEQFF.

This clonotype was observed many times. The chain has TRBV12-3 or TRBV12-4 and TRBJ2-5; D unclear. This CDR3 spans 12 amino acids. With 4 bases removed from V and 9 bases from J, the gap between germline ends came to 12 bases. Here the CDR3 DNA reads TGTGCCAGCAGTTCTATGGGGAAGGCCCAGTACTTC. Translation: CASSSMGKAQYF.

The table lists this clonotype with many counts. V and J are TRBV30 and TRBJ2-1; 10 bases fit TRBD2. The junction had 4 bases not matched to a gene; V was cut back by 0 bases and J by 2 bases. The germline V gene has CDR1 GTSNPN and CDR2 SVGIG (reference sequence). This CDR3 spans 16 amino acids. CDR3 protein: CAWSVISGRAYNEQFF. CDR3 coding DNA: TGTGCCTGGAGTGTAATCAGCGGGAGGGCCTACAATGAGCAGTTCTTC.

This clonotype was counted many times. The CDR3 region has the DNA TGCAGCGTTGAAGATGTCGAAAGCTCCTACAATGAGCAGTTCTTC. It encodes CSVEDVESSYNEQFF. The rearrangement links TRBV29-1 to TRBJ2-1; no reliable D call. The germline gives CDR1 SQVTM, CDR2 ANQGSEA. The CDR3 has 15 residues. With 0 bases removed from V and 0 bases from J, the gap between germline ends came to 9 bases.

Ten or more counts support this clonotype. The chain recombines TRBV6-6 with TRBJ2-7; 11 nucleotides match TRBD1. V lost 4 bases, J lost 1 base, and 9 bases stayed unmatched. There are 17 residues in the CDR3. Germline lookup yields CDR1 MNHNY and CDR2 SVGAGI (reference sequence). The DNA of the CDR3 is TGTGCCAGCAGTTTCCCATCCGGGACAGGGGGTTCCTACGAGCAGTACTTC. Translated, it gives CASSFPSGTGGSYEQYF.

This clonotype was counted many times. V and J are TRBV11-3 and TRBJ2-1; D remains ambiguous. V was clipped by 4 bases and J by 8 bases, with 15 bases between them. In germline, CDR1 is SGHNT, CDR2 YENEEA. The CDR3 totals 14 residues. DNA of the CDR3: TGTGCCAGCAGCTCGGATTTCACCAGAGATGAGCAGTTCTTC. It translates to CASSSDFTRDEQFF.

This clonotype was recorded many times. The chain couples TRBV7-2 to TRBJ2-7, with unresolved D. V was cut by 3 bases and J by 4 bases, with 16 bases left in between. This CDR3 is built from 15 residues. Looked up from germline, CDR1 is SGHTA and CDR2 is FQGNSA. The CDR3 is CASSFANSGPYEQYF. As DNA, the CDR3 is TGTGCCAGCAGCTTCGCTAATTCAGGACCTTACGAGCAGTACTTC.